These T cell receptor beta chains were read from a single sample in a study of blood T cell repertoires in COVID-19. Clones were read by immunoSEQ multiplex PCR, and TCRdb kept only the in-frame ones, dropping some. The sample includes about 210,000 clones, over 75% of them seen just once. The sequenced sample consisted of peripheral blood. All receptors come from a woman between 40 and 50 years old with acute or convalescent COVID-19. Both conserved end residues are part of each CDR3. Each record gives: V gene, D gene, CDR3 protein. D genes are given only for firm matches.

TRBV24-1 | TRBD1 | CATSDWTGGTGELFF
TRBV7-2 | TRBD1 | CASSSNRGPTEAFF
TRBV2 | NA | CANQLIQGAYGYTF
TRBV18 | TRBD1 | CASSQDRGGYGYTF
TRBV5-1 | NA | CASSGHGNYGYTF
TRBV21-1 | NA | CASSNQRGGVSDTQYF
TRBV27 | TRBD1 | CASSPQDRGNTDTQYF
TRBV5-5 | TRBD1 | CASSLQGVSGYTF
TRBV5-6 | NA | CASIRITSQETQYF
TRBV6-5 | NA | CASSFDRQFNEQFF
TRBV27 | TRBD1 | CASSSGQGVYNEQFF
TRBV5-1 | NA | CASSQGGAGELFF
TRBV6-5 | NA | CASTEDFNQPQHF
TRBV5-1 | NA | CASSLVGEGYGYTF
TRBV5-1 | TRBD1 | CASSLTGTGGRETQYF
TRBV7-9 | TRBD1 | CASSLSSGGGQPQHF
TRBV29-1 | NA | CSVRPQGPRYGYTF
TRBV18 | NA | CASSPTGLPDTQYF
TRBV6-5 | NA | CASSSRGPGELFF
TRBV2 | NA | CASSLYTEAFF
TRBV19 | NA | CASSIRQTSHNSPLHF
TRBV30 | NA | CAWRGRGGLGQPQHF
TRBV11-2 | TRBD1 | CASSPLRRQGVLYNYGYTF
TRBV5-4 | TRBD1 | CASSPDRRGTEAFF
TRBV6-6 | TRBD2 | CASSYIAGRPTDTQYF
TRBV30 | NA | CAWIGGAFEAFF
TRBV5-5 | NA | CASSLGLAGDEQFF
TRBV7-8 | NA | CASSPNSYGYTF
TRBV3-1/TRBV3-2 | TRBD2 | CASSISGGATDTQYF
TRBV5-1 | NA | CASSPTIGATNEKLFF
TRBV6-1 | TRBD1 | CASSDRGLSNQPQHF
TRBV5-1 | NA | CASSPAEFGILYGYTF
TRBV5-4 | NA | CASSFAGYGYTF
TRBV5-1 | TRBD2 | CASSFTTPLAGGRETQYF
TRBV14 | TRBD1 | CASRRTGNTGELFF
TRBV5-1 | TRBD1 | CASSSSGGGQPQHF
TRBV5-1 | TRBD1 | CASNLRGTGPRREAFF
TRBV10-3 | NA | CAISESGATDQPQHF
TRBV11-3 | NA | CASSSRQNNEQFF
TRBV12-5 | NA | CASGLVLPGANVLTF
TRBV27 | TRBD1 | CASSPRDRNTEAFF
TRBV7-9 | TRBD1 | CASSLGETGANTEAFF
TRBV11-2 | NA | CASSRDTEAFF
TRBV6-2/TRBV6-3 | TRBD1 | CASSHRGTEAFF
TRBV6-1 | NA | CASSERTNQPQHF
TRBV19 | TRBD2 | CASNIAGGLHEQFF
TRBV14 | TRBD1 | CASSQLRGYGVQETQYF
TRBV29-1 | NA | CSLLQGGTEAFF
TRBV9 | NA | CASSVGGGVAGNTIYF
TRBV9 | NA | CASSVGGGGSPLHF
TRBV10-3 | NA | CAIKQEADTQYF
TRBV14 | NA | CASSPLGGARPTNYGYTF
TRBV29-1 | TRBD1 | CSVDRTGVGYGYTF
TRBV28 | NA | CASRSRGAGSGNTIYF
TRBV15 | TRBD1 | CATSRTDRSLNVLTF
TRBV6-6 | NA | CASSYPRAGADTEAFF
TRBV3-1/TRBV3-2 | TRBD2 | CASSRGGNTGELFF
TRBV18 | TRBD2 | CASSPSSGGNEQFF